Included here is one T cell receptor (beta chain) sequence, with context. The antigen is undetermined. The V gene end was trimmed by 5 bases and the J gene end by 3 bases; junction bases not matched to a gene: 5. The CDR3 has 14 residues. Per the germline V gene, CDR1 is SGHTA and CDR2 is FQGNSA. A single record per CDR3 protein comes from TCRdb applying MiXCR to the 5' RACE reads. The sample has 85,000 to 130,000 distinct CDR3 sequences, around 12% seen once. This sample is drawn from a study of T-cell memory formation after mild COVID-19. Overall study: Largely, TCR clusters stayed within a single donor. Study results and limitations: Later expanders leaned CD4+, whereas day 15 to 85 contracting clones were balanced CD4/CD8. Chiefly within CM and EM were the contracting CD4+ clones; CD8+ ones were within EMRA.

The receptor was isolated from an adult woman who had mild COVID-19 (a few samples of this study predate the infection). Cell type and time point are not known. The genes are TRBV7-2 and TRBJ2-7; TRBD1 matches at 9 bases. Sequencing was done on a sample of PBMCs or a T cell subset sorted from them (not recorded which). The DNA for the CDR3 is TGTGCCAGCAGCATTACGACAGGGGGCTACGAGCAGTACTTC. Protein product: CASSITTGGYEQYF.